This T cell receptor beta chain came from a study of blood T cell repertoires in COVID-19. Recruits, aged roughly 18 to 90 years, lived in 24 US areas. Cohort allocation depended upon clinical history that participants reported. Original processing notes: Amplification with reference gene primers provided the estimates of nucleated cell counts. Only in-frame clones appear in the TCRdb table, and some are missing; sequencing was by immunoSEQ multiplex PCR. The V and J calls and the clone size are those of that table, but D and trimming were determined from the DNA. The sample has over 200,000 clones, approximately 88% seen once. From germline, CDR1 is SGHVS and CDR2 FQNEAQ. The V segment lost 3 bases and the J segment 5 bases; nucleotides outside the gene matches: 9. The CDR3 is 16 amino acids.

This clonotype originated in a man between 18 and 29 years old with acute COVID-19. The sequenced material came from PBMCs or T cells enriched from blood (not recorded which). The V gene is TRBV7-8, the J gene TRBJ2-2, with 7 nucleotides matching TRBD1. CDR3 region: CASSLGVRGFTGELFF. The CDR3, as DNA: TGTGCCAGCAGCTTGGGAGTCAGGGGGTTTACCGGGGAGCTGTTTTTT. Filled out from reference TRBV7-8 and TRBJ2-2, the complete variable domain reads GAGVSQSPRYKVAKRGQDVALRCDPISGHVSLFWYQQALGQGPEFLTYFQNEAQLDKSGLPSDRFFAERPEGSVSTLKIQRTQQEDSAVYLCASSLGVRGFTGELFFGEGSRLTVL.